This TCR beta chain was observed in a study of T-cell memory formation after mild COVID-19. In the study overall: In these data, TCR clusters were largely donor specific. Notes on the study in general: Researchers found some responding clones in pre-infection memory, a sign that cross-reactive memory joined. Contracting CD8+ clones were enriched in EMRA, CD4+ mainly in CM and EM.

With regard to this clonotype: Its matching antigen is unknown.

V dropped 0 bases and J dropped 1 base, with 7 bases sitting between them. Germline V lookup: CDR1 SGHKS, CDR2 YYEKEE (reference sequence). The CDR3 runs to 14 residues. TCRdb used MiXCR to reprocess the 5' RACE reads, holding one entry per CDR3 protein. The table shows about 140,000 distinct CDR3 sequences, with approximately 15% occurring only once. Sequencing was performed on PBMCs or a T cell subset sorted from them (not recorded which). The clonotype originates from an adult woman who had mild COVID-19 (a few samples of this study predate the infection). Cell type and time point are not known. This chain joins TRBV5-5 and TRBJ1-1; D not certain. This chain's CDR3 is CASSLADSNTEAFF. CDR3 bases: TGTGCCAGCAGCTTGGCTGACTCGAACACTGAAGCTTTCTTT.